A selection of T cell receptor beta chains follows, all from one sample in a study of tumor-infiltrating lymphocytes in primary liver carcinoma. TCRdb used MiXCR to reprocess the multiplex PCR reads, holding one entry per CDR3 protein. The table has approximately 190,000 distinct CDR3 sequences, just under 85% seen once. Sequenced input: tumor tissue from primary liver carcinoma. The receptors here all came from a middle-aged man with primary liver carcinoma and hepatitis B virus infection. The CDR3 runs from the conserved cysteine through the conserved F or W. Fields, in order: V gene, clone size, J gene, CDR3 length, D gene, CDR3 protein, CDR3 DNA. D genes are given only for firm matches. Some rows mark clone size as missing; the rest say once, few, many or name a class of expanded clone.

V gene: TRBV28
clone size: NA
J gene: TRBJ2-7
CDR3 length: 12
D gene: NA
CDR3 protein: CPSRPLQADQYF
CDR3 DNA: TGTCCCAGCAGGCCACTACAGGCCGATCAGTACTTC

V gene: TRBV21-1
clone size: NA
J gene: TRBJ1-1
CDR3 length: 14
D gene: NA
CDR3 protein: CASSETGMVTEVFF
CDR3 DNA: TGTGCCAGCAGCGAAACAGGGATGGTGACTGAAGTTTTCTTT

V gene: TRBV6-5
clone size: few
J gene: TRBJ2-7
CDR3 length: 15
D gene: NA
CDR3 protein: CVSSPAARSSYEQYF
CDR3 DNA: TGTGTCAGCAGCCCGGCAGCGCGAAGTTCCTACGAGCAGTACTTC

V gene: TRBV5-6
clone size: NA
J gene: TRBJ1-1
CDR3 length: 15
D gene: TRBD1
CDR3 protein: CASSSLNRGNSEAFF
CDR3 DNA: TGTGCCAGCAGCTCCCTAAACAGGGGGAACTCTGAAGCTTTCTTT

V gene: TRBV5-1
clone size: many
J gene: TRBJ2-1
CDR3 length: 14
D gene: NA
CDR3 protein: CASRDSSSYNEQFF
CDR3 DNA: TGCGCCAGCAGGGATAGTAGCTCCTACAATGAGCAGTTCTTC

V gene: TRBV5-5
clone size: once
J gene: TRBJ2-7
CDR3 length: 15
D gene: NA
CDR3 protein: CASSPAADPLSEQCF
CDR3 DNA: TGTGCCAGCAGCCCAGCGGCAGATCCCCTCTCCGAGCAGTGCTTC

V gene: TRBV28
clone size: NA
J gene: TRBJ2-7
CDR3 length: 14
D gene: NA
CDR3 protein: CASSLASGRDEQYF
CDR3 DNA: TGTGCCAGCAGCCTCGCTTCGGGTAGGGACGAGCAGTACTTC

V gene: TRBV5-4
clone size: once
J gene: TRBJ2-3
CDR3 length: 15
D gene: TRBD2
CDR3 protein: CASSLLHREGDTQYF
CDR3 DNA: TGTGCCAGCAGTCTTCTCCACCGGGAGGGAGATACGCAGTATTTT

V gene: TRBV28
clone size: NA
J gene: TRBJ2-3
CDR3 length: 14
D gene: NA
CDR3 protein: CATYKTVQTDTQYF
CDR3 DNA: TGTGCCACCTATAAGACAGTGCAGACAGATACGCAGTATTTT

V gene: TRBV11-1
clone size: NA
J gene: TRBJ2-4
CDR3 length: 17
D gene: NA
CDR3 protein: CTSSSPGSNGTKNIQYF
CDR3 DNA: TGTACCAGCAGCTCTCCCGGGTCTAACGGGACCAAAAACATTCAGTACTTC

V gene: TRBV12-3/TRBV12-4
clone size: once
J gene: TRBJ2-1
CDR3 length: 13
D gene: NA
CDR3 protein: CTRSQGGRDEQFF
CDR3 DNA: TGCACCAGAAGCCAGGGGGGGAGGGATGAGCAGTTCTTC

V gene: TRBV11-2
clone size: NA
J gene: TRBJ1-1
CDR3 length: 13
D gene: NA
CDR3 protein: CAGSLGGNTEVLF
CDR3 DNA: TGTGCCGGCAGCTTGGGGGGGAACACTGAAGTTCTCTTT

V gene: TRBV29-1
clone size: few
J gene: TRBJ2-3
CDR3 length: 15
D gene: NA
CDR3 protein: CSVGGGQAATDTQYF
CDR3 DNA: TGCAGTGTTGGGGGGGGCCAAGCTGCTACAGATACGCAGTATTTT

V gene: TRBV29-1
clone size: NA
J gene: TRBJ2-5
CDR3 length: 13
D gene: TRBD2
CDR3 protein: CSARTSGPLAQYF
CDR3 DNA: TGCAGCGCCCGGACTAGCGGACCCTTGGCCCAGTACTTC

V gene: TRBV12-3/TRBV12-4
clone size: NA
J gene: TRBJ2-5
CDR3 length: 13
D gene: NA
CDR3 protein: CASSLSWVESQYF
CDR3 DNA: TGTGCCAGCAGTTTGTCATGGGTCGAGAGCCAATACTTC

V gene: TRBV29-1
clone size: NA
J gene: TRBJ2-2
CDR3 length: 14
D gene: TRBD1
CDR3 protein: CSVCGTVGHGELFF
CDR3 DNA: TGCAGCGTCTGTGGGACAGTGGGTCACGGGGAGCTGTTTTTT

V gene: TRBV4-2
clone size: NA
J gene: TRBJ2-1
CDR3 length: 17
D gene: TRBD2
CDR3 protein: CASSQDSAGYTGNEQFF
CDR3 DNA: TGTGCCAGCAGTCAAGATTCAGCGGGATATACGGGGAATGAGCAGTTCTTC

V gene: TRBV11-2
clone size: NA
J gene: TRBJ1-1
CDR3 length: 14
D gene: NA
CDR3 protein: CASSPLCPNNEAFF
CDR3 DNA: TGTGCCAGCAGCCCCCTCTGTCCGAACAATGAAGCTTTCTTT

V gene: TRBV29-1
clone size: many
J gene: TRBJ1-1
CDR3 length: 14
D gene: TRBD1
CDR3 protein: CSVTGDAMNAEAFF
CDR3 DNA: TGCAGCGTGACAGGGGATGCAATGAACGCTGAAGCTTTCTTT

V gene: TRBV29-1
clone size: once
J gene: TRBJ2-7
CDR3 length: 14
D gene: NA
CDR3 protein: CSVKVGVRSYEQNF
CDR3 DNA: TGCAGCGTAAAAGTGGGAGTTCGATCATATGAGCAGAACTTC

V gene: TRBV11-2
clone size: NA
J gene: TRBJ2-1
CDR3 length: 17
D gene: NA
CDR3 protein: CASCQGERDKGVNEQFF
CDR3 DNA: TGTGCCAGCTGCCAAGGGGAGCGGGATAAGGGGGTTAATGAGCAGTTCTTC

V gene: TRBV30
clone size: NA
J gene: TRBJ1-2
CDR3 length: 12
D gene: NA
CDR3 protein: CAWSHHIYGYTF
CDR3 DNA: TGTGCCTGGAGTCATCATATCTATGGCTACACCTTC

V gene: TRBV7-2
clone size: many
J gene: TRBJ1-5
CDR3 length: 13
D gene: NA
CDR3 protein: CASSLTDNQPQHF
CDR3 DNA: TGTGCCAGCAGCTTAACCGATAATCAGCCCCAGCATTTT

V gene: TRBV12-3/TRBV12-4
clone size: once
J gene: TRBJ1-2
CDR3 length: 12
D gene: NA
CDR3 protein: CASIIGDYGYTF
CDR3 DNA: TGTGCCAGCATCATAGGGGACTATGGCTATACCTTC

V gene: TRBV12-3/TRBV12-4
clone size: once
J gene: TRBJ1-5
CDR3 length: 15
D gene: NA
CDR3 protein: CANTRGIAINQPQHF
CDR3 DNA: TGTGCTAACACGCGGGGTATCGCAATAAATCAGCCCCAGCATTTT

V gene: TRBV29-1
clone size: NA
J gene: TRBJ2-5
CDR3 length: 13
D gene: TRBD2
CDR3 protein: CSVEGTRMETQYF
CDR3 DNA: TGCAGTGTTGAAGGGACTAGGATGGAGACCCAGTACTTC

V gene: TRBV6-6
clone size: NA
J gene: TRBJ1-2
CDR3 length: 14
D gene: NA
CDR3 protein: CASRKQDSFYGYTF
CDR3 DNA: TGTGCTAGCAGAAAACAGGACAGCTTCTACGGCTACACCTTC

V gene: TRBV6-5
clone size: NA
J gene: TRBJ1-2
CDR3 length: 16
D gene: TRBD1
CDR3 protein: CASGYSGTGSNYGYTF
CDR3 DNA: TGTGCCAGCGGTTACTCGGGGACAGGGTCGAACTATGGCTACACCTTC

V gene: TRBV11-2
clone size: NA
J gene: TRBJ2-1
CDR3 length: 17
D gene: TRBD2
CDR3 protein: CVSSPRPLAGDSDEQFF
CDR3 DNA: TGTGTCAGCAGCCCGCGACCACTAGCGGGAGATAGTGATGAGCAGTTCTTC

V gene: TRBV12-3/TRBV12-4
clone size: NA
J gene: TRBJ1-1
CDR3 length: 12
D gene: NA
CDR3 protein: CASTGHGDEAFF
CDR3 DNA: TGTGCCAGTACGGGACATGGCGATGAAGCTTTCTTT

V gene: TRBV12-3/TRBV12-4
clone size: NA
J gene: TRBJ2-7
CDR3 length: 17
D gene: NA
CDR3 protein: CASSLQWWEGVRYEQYF
CDR3 DNA: TGTGCCAGCAGTTTACAATGGTGGGAGGGGGTAAGATACGAACAGTACTTC

V gene: TRBV6-1
clone size: many
J gene: TRBJ2-6
CDR3 length: 15
D gene: NA
CDR3 protein: CASSEGVDGANVLTF
CDR3 DNA: TGTGCCAGCAGTGAAGGGGTGGATGGGGCCAACGTCCTGACTTTC

V gene: TRBV9
clone size: NA
J gene: TRBJ2-1
CDR3 length: 16
D gene: NA
CDR3 protein: CDSSVGDLGSYNEQFF
CDR3 DNA: TGTGACAGCAGCGTGGGAGACCTTGGGTCCTACAATGAGCAGTTCTTC

V gene: TRBV29-1
clone size: NA
J gene: TRBJ2-1
CDR3 length: 12
D gene: NA
CDR3 protein: CSVGQIANEQFF
CDR3 DNA: TGCAGCGTTGGACAGATAGCGAATGAACAGTTCTTC

V gene: TRBV5-4
clone size: NA
J gene: TRBJ2-6
CDR3 length: 17
D gene: TRBD1
CDR3 protein: CASNEGQGASGANVLTF
CDR3 DNA: TGTGCCAGCAATGAAGGACAGGGGGCATCTGGGGCCAACGTCCTGACTTTC

V gene: TRBV11-2
clone size: NA
J gene: TRBJ1-2
CDR3 length: 16
D gene: NA
CDR3 protein: CASSSDSLAYSRGFTF
CDR3 DNA: TGTGCCAGCAGCTCAGATTCGCTAGCCTATTCTCGAGGCTTCACCTTC

V gene: TRBV6-1
clone size: NA
J gene: TRBJ2-5
CDR3 length: 14
D gene: NA
CDR3 protein: CASGCRMSGETQYF
CDR3 DNA: TGTGCCAGCGGGTGCAGGATGTCTGGAGAGACCCAGTACTTC

V gene: TRBV6-5
clone size: NA
J gene: TRBJ1-4
CDR3 length: 14
D gene: TRBD1
CDR3 protein: CGSSPRGLTEKLVF
CDR3 DNA: TGTGGCAGCAGTCCCAGGGGGCTCACCGAAAAACTGGTTTTT

V gene: TRBV12-3/TRBV12-4
clone size: NA
J gene: TRBJ1-4
CDR3 length: 14
D gene: NA
CDR3 protein: CVSSLSGVGEKMFF
CDR3 DNA: TGTGTCAGCAGTTTAAGTGGGGTTGGTGAAAAAATGTTTTTT

V gene: TRBV7-8
clone size: NA
J gene: TRBJ1-1
CDR3 length: 13
D gene: NA
CDR3 protein: CASSLGGIVVAFF
CDR3 DNA: TGTGCCAGCAGCTTAGGGGGTATAGTTGTAGCTTTCTTT

V gene: TRBV29-1
clone size: NA
J gene: TRBJ1-4
CDR3 length: 12
D gene: NA
CDR3 protein: CSAQSDLGRLFF
CDR3 DNA: TGCAGCGCTCAGTCCGACCTTGGAAGACTTTTTTTT

V gene: TRBV6-1
clone size: NA
J gene: TRBJ2-2
CDR3 length: 16
D gene: NA
CDR3 protein: CASSEVPTSLPEELFF
CDR3 DNA: TGTGCCAGCAGTGAAGTACCCACTAGCTTACCCGAGGAGTTGTTTTTT

V gene: TRBV4-2
clone size: once
J gene: TRBJ2-5
CDR3 length: 18
D gene: NA
CDR3 protein: CASSLTTSWRAGSETQYF
CDR3 DNA: TGTGCCAGCAGCCTAACGACCAGTTGGAGGGCCGGCTCGGAGACCCAGTACTTC

V gene: TRBV6-2/TRBV6-3
clone size: once
J gene: TRBJ1-2
CDR3 length: 16
D gene: NA
CDR3 protein: CASSYPGVGFGDGYTF
CDR3 DNA: TGTGCCAGCAGTTACCCCGGAGTGGGCTTCGGAGATGGCTACACCTTC

V gene: TRBV29-1
clone size: NA
J gene: TRBJ2-1
CDR3 length: 13
D gene: NA
CDR3 protein: CSVDKGPPSEQLF
CDR3 DNA: TGCAGCGTTGATAAGGGACCGCCCAGTGAGCAGTTATTC

V gene: TRBV6-1
clone size: NA
J gene: TRBJ2-7
CDR3 length: 15
D gene: NA
CDR3 protein: CASSEMGHGMYEQYF
CDR3 DNA: TGTGCCAGCAGTGAAATGGGACATGGGATGTACGAGCAATACTTC

V gene: TRBV14
clone size: NA
J gene: TRBJ2-1
CDR3 length: 16
D gene: TRBD2
CDR3 protein: CASSAVAGWINHEQLF
CDR3 DNA: TGTGCCAGCAGTGCCGTAGCGGGATGGATAAACCATGAGCAGTTATTC

V gene: TRBV4-3
clone size: NA
J gene: TRBJ2-3
CDR3 length: 20
D gene: TRBD2
CDR3 protein: CASSQDLPSGTSRRTDTQYF
CDR3 DNA: TGCGCCAGTAGCCAAGATCTTCCCTCCGGGACTAGCAGGAGAACAGATACGCAGTATTTT

V gene: TRBV4-3
clone size: NA
J gene: TRBJ2-1
CDR3 length: 16
D gene: NA
CDR3 protein: CTSSQDVRSQYNEQFF
CDR3 DNA: TGCACCAGCAGCCAAGATGTAAGGAGCCAGTACAATGAGCAGTTCTTC

V gene: TRBV7-9
clone size: NA
J gene: TRBJ1-5
CDR3 length: 15
D gene: NA
CDR3 protein: CASSRIGGGGHPQQF
CDR3 DNA: TGTGCCAGCAGCCGCATCGGGGGAGGAGGTCACCCCCAGCAGTTT

V gene: TRBV5-5
clone size: NA
J gene: TRBJ1-3
CDR3 length: 17
D gene: NA
CDR3 protein: CSSSAGTDLFSGNTIYF
CDR3 DNA: TGTTCCAGCAGTGCCGGGACGGATCTCTTTTCTGGAAACACCATATATTTT